This TCR beta chain appears in the sequencing data of a study of blood T cell repertoires in COVID-19. Study-level background: Samples came from the United States, Italy and Spain, spanning acute and convalescent COVID-19.

Assay: immunoSEQ multiplex PCR; the TCRdb copy retains only in-frame clones and omits some. The table has 110,000 or so clones, about 85% seen once. This sequence originates from a man aged 40-49 years with acute or convalescent COVID-19. What was sequenced was peripheral blood.

The CDR3 DNA reads TGTGCCAGCAGCTTAGCGCCAGCGGGGGTCACAGATACGCAGTATTTT. This encodes CASSLAPAGVTDTQYF. The J gene is TRBJ2-3, the V gene TRBV7-2; 8 bases line up with TRBD2. V was pared by 0 bases and J by 2 bases, with 4 bases of the junction left unmatched. CDR1 and CDR2 (germline): SGHTA, FQGNSA. The CDR3 length is 16 residues.